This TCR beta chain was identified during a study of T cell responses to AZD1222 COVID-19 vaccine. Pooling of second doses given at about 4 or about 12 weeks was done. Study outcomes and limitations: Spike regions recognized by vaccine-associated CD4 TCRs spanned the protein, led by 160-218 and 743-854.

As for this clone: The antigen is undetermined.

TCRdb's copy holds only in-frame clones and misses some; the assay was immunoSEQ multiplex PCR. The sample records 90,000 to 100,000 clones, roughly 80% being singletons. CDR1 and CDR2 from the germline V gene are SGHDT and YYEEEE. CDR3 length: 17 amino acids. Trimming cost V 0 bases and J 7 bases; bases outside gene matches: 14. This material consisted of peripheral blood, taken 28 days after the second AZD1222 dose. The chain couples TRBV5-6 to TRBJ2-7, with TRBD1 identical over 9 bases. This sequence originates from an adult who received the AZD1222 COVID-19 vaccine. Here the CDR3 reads CASSLGARTGEVFEQYF. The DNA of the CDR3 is TGTGCCAGCAGCTTGGGGGCGCGGACAGGGGAAGTTTTTGAGCAGTACTTC. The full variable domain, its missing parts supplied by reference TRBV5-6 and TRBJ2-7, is DAGVTQSPTHLIKTRGQQVTLRCSPKSGHDTVSWYQQALGQGPQFIFQYYEEEERQRGNFPDRFSGHQFPNYSSELNVNALLLGDSALYLCASSLGARTGEVFEQYFGPGTRLTVT.